The 13 T cell receptor beta chains below were found in one sample sequenced in a study of blood T cell repertoires in COVID-19. Assay used: immunoSEQ multiplex PCR; TCRdb lists only in-frame clones, some missing. The sample lists under 100,000 clones; around 94% were seen once. Sequences were obtained from peripheral blood. These receptors came from a woman between 55 and 75 years old with active COVID-19.

The chain couples TRBV20-1 to TRBJ2-7; TRBD1 matches at 8 bases. CDR1 is DFQATT and CDR2 is SNEGSKA in the germline V gene (reference sequence). Trimming at V came to 3 bases and at J to 7 bases, leaving 8 bases not matched to a gene. The CDR3 length is 13 residues. The CDR3 DNA is TGCAGTGCTAGTGACAGGGGCATGGGGGAGCAGTACTTC. Protein product: CSASDRGMGEQYF.

The V and J genes are TRBV5-1 and TRBJ1-1; 7 bases are shared with TRBD1. V lost 1 base, J lost 0 bases, and 9 bases stayed unmatched. The CDR3 contains 17 residues. Germline-derived CDR1 and CDR2 are SGHRS and YFSETQ. CDR3 sequence: CASSLSNRGPLNTEAFF. CDR3 nucleotides: TGCGCCAGCAGCTTGAGCAACAGGGGTCCTTTGAACACTGAAGCTTTCTTT.

CDR3 loop: CASSLQVNSPLHF. The CDR3 DNA follows: TGTGCCAGCAGCCTACAGGTGAATTCACCCCTCCACTTT. This rearrangement joins TRBV28 to TRBJ1-6; D possibly corresponds to TRBD1 (5 bases). V was cut by 6 bases and J by 7 bases, with 10 bases left in between. This CDR3 region has 13 residues. Germline V CDR1 and CDR2: MDHEN, SYDVKM.

This chain's CDR3 is CASSQRLAGEDEQFF. CDR3 DNA sequence: TGTGCCAGCAGCCAAAGACTAGCGGGAGAGGATGAGCAGTTCTTC. The V gene is TRBV3-1 (or the pseudogene TRBV3-2), the J gene TRBJ2-1; 12 bases are shared with TRBD2. V was clipped by 2 bases and J by 8 bases; unmatched bases: 4. From germline, CDR1 is LGHDT and CDR2 YNNKEL (reference sequence). The CDR3 totals 15 residues.

The rearrangement joins TRBV30 to TRBJ1-6, with D perhaps TRBD1 (6 bases). V was pared by 5 bases and J by 6 bases, with 14 bases between. Germline V lookup: CDR1 GTSNPN, CDR2 SVGIG (reference sequence). CDR3 length: 14 amino acids. The CDR3 region has the DNA TGTGCCTGGGGCCAAGACAGGCTTAATTCACCCCTCCACTTT. This encodes CAWGQDRLNSPLHF.

In its sample, this clone was seen once. The chain carries TRBV27 and TRBJ2-7; TRBD1 matches at 9 bases. Germline V gene sequence: CDR1 MNHEY, CDR2 SMNVEV (reference sequence). CDR3 length: 16 residues. Trimming removed 5 bases from V and 7 bases from J; junction bases left unmatched: 15. CDR3 in amino acids: CASSPLTGQGINEQYF. The CDR3 bases are TGTGCCAGCAGTCCCCTGACAGGACAGGGGATTAATGAGCAGTACTTC.

The V and J genes are TRBV6-5 and TRBJ2-7; 9 bases agree with TRBD2. In germline, CDR1 is MNHEY, CDR2 SVGAGI. Trimming at V came to 6 bases and at J to 4 bases, leaving 7 bases not matched to a gene. The CDR3 is 14 residues long. The chain's CDR3 is CASRPSAGGYEQYF. The DNA for the CDR3 is TGTGCCAGCAGACCCTCAGCGGGGGGTTACGAGCAGTACTTC.

This chain connects TRBV28 to TRBJ1-5, with 7 bases identical to TRBD1. Trimming removed 4 bases from V and 2 bases from J; junction bases left unmatched: 8. The CDR3 has 16 amino acids. Germline loops: CDR1 MDHEN, CDR2 SYDVKM. This chain's CDR3 is CASSYTGVTGNQPQHF. The CDR3 DNA sequence: TGTGCCAGCAGTTACACAGGGGTGACGGGCAATCAGCCCCAGCATTTT.

CDR3 sequence (DNA): TGTGCCAGCAGCCAAGCCTCCGGGACTAGCGGGAGTATCTACGAGCAGTACTTC. Its protein is CASSQASGTSGSIYEQYF. V is TRBV4-2 and J is TRBJ2-7, with TRBD2 matching over 14 bases. CDR1 is LGHNA, CDR2 YNFKEQ, per germline. The CDR3 has 18 amino acids. J gave up 3 bases and V 1 base, and 8 bases lay outside the gene matches.

This chain links TRBV3-1 (or the pseudogene TRBV3-2) with TRBJ2-5; no clear D. This CDR3 is 13 amino acids long. CDR1 LGHDT and CDR2 YNNKEL come from the germline V gene (reference sequence). V was cut by 1 base and J by 2 bases, with 5 bases left in between. For the CDR3, the DNA is TGTGCCAGCAGCCAAGTCAGGCAAGAGACCCAGTACTTC. Protein product: CASSQVRQETQYF.

The V call is TRBV28, the J call TRBJ2-2; weak D call: TRBD1 (5 bases). CDR3 length: 12 amino acids. V was cut by 9 bases and J by 8 bases, with 13 bases left in between. Germline V gene lookup returns CDR1 MDHEN and CDR2 SYDVKM. The CDR3 is CASLGLYGELFF. The CDR3 DNA reads as TGTGCCAGTCTGGGGCTATATGGGGAGCTGTTTTTT.

The CDR3 coding sequence is TGTGCCAGCCGTAGAGAGGGGGTCGGCTATGGCTACACCTTC. Protein: CASRREGVGYGYTF. The chain couples TRBV27 to TRBJ1-2; a possible D gene is TRBD1 (6 bases). Trimming stripped 8 bases from V and 4 bases from J, with 17 bases between. In germline, CDR1 is MNHEY, CDR2 SMNVEV (reference sequence). The CDR3 extends over 14 amino acids.

The V gene is TRBV21-1, the J gene TRBJ1-6; TRBD1 is taken as the D call from the table, unchecked against the DNA. TRBV21-1 is classified as a pseudogene. This CDR3 comprises 16 residues. The CDR3 DNA reads TGTGCCAGCAGCAAAGCGCTTCCAGGGAAGAATTCACCCCTCCACTTT. Translated: CASSKALPGKNSPLHF.